The 22 T cell receptor beta chains given below trace back to one sample, sequenced in a study of identical twins. In TCRdb, the 5' RACE reads were re-called with MiXCR into one record per CDR3 protein. Of about 720,000 distinct CDR3 sequences in the sample, 8% to 9% were seen once. The same sample was also studied in work on yellow fever vaccine responses in identical twins.

The sample taken for sequencing was PBMCs. The origin of the receptors is a woman between 18 and 29 years old in good health.

This clonotype occurred a few times. V is TRBV28 and J is TRBJ1-6; 7 bases align to TRBD1. V lost 4 bases, J lost 9 bases, and 6 bases stayed unmatched. Germline V lookup: CDR1 MDHEN, CDR2 SYDVKM. CDR3 size: 14 residues. CDR3 amino acids: CASSSPGQISPLHF. The CDR3 DNA is TGTGCCAGCAGTTCGCCGGGACAGATTTCACCCCTCCACTTT. Full variable domain (remainder filled in from reference TRBV28 and TRBJ1-6): DVKVTQSSRYLVKRTGEKVFLECVQDMDHENMFWYRQDPGLGLRLIYFSYDVKMKEKGDIPEGYSVSREKKERFSLILESASTNQTSMYLCASSSPGQISPLHFGNGTRLTVT.

This clonotype turned up a few times. The chain links TRBV20-1 to TRBJ1-5; D remains ambiguous. From germline, CDR1 is DFQATT and CDR2 SNEGSKA (reference sequence). The ends were cut back, 0 bases at V and 4 bases at J, with 10 bases in the middle. This CDR3 contains 14 residues. The CDR3 nucleotides read TGCAGTGCTAGAGATCCATCACTAAATCAGCCCCAGCATTTT. Translated, it gives CSARDPSLNQPQHF.

Only a few counts were recorded for this clonotype. J is TRBJ2-1 and V is TRBV6-4; no reliable D call. The germline V and J ends were trimmed by 3 bases and 2 bases, with 11 bases remaining between them. Germline V lookup: CDR1 MRHNA, CDR2 SNTAGT. The CDR3 is 15 amino acids. The CDR3 nucleotides read TGTGCCAGCAGTGAAGATCTCGCGGCCTACAATGAGCAGTTCTTC. As protein: CASSEDLAAYNEQFF.

This clonotype was detected many times. V and J are TRBV20-1 and TRBJ2-4, with 7 bases lining up with TRBD2. Germline CDR1 and CDR2: DFQATT and SNEGSKA (reference sequence). This CDR3 is built from 15 residues. Losses at the gene ends were 5 bases for V and 0 bases for J; bases not matched to a gene: 7. CDR3 coding DNA: TGCAGTGCTGGGAGGGCGGGAATAGCCAAAAACATTCAGTACTTC. It translates to CSAGRAGIAKNIQYF.

This clonotype was recorded a few times. The chain recombines TRBV4-3 with TRBJ2-3; TRBD2 aligns across 8 bases. The CDR3 loop spans 13 amino acids. Germline CDR1 is LGHNA and CDR2 is YSLEER. V lost 1 base, J lost 11 bases, and 5 bases stayed unmatched. CDR3 DNA: TGCGCCAGCAGCCAAGGGGGACTAGGAGGGCAGTATTTT. Residues: CASSQGGLGGQYF.

At least ten counts were recorded for this clonotype. The chain combines TRBV3-1 with TRBJ2-7, with D maybe TRBD2 (6 bases). The CDR3 covers 16 residues. Trimming shortened V by 3 bases and J by 3 bases, and 18 bases separated the two germline ends. Germline-derived CDR1 and CDR2 are LGHDT and YNNKEL (reference sequence). The CDR3 region is CASSHEWKTSYYEQYF. The CDR3 DNA is TGTGCCAGCAGCCATGAGTGGAAGACTAGTTACTACGAGCAGTACTTC.

This rearrangement joins TRBV20-1 to TRBJ2-2, with D hard to call. The CDR3 spans 10 residues. Germline V CDR1 and CDR2: DFQATT, SNEGSKA (reference sequence). Between the trimmed V and J ends, which lost 6 bases and 8 bases, there was a span of 7 bases. The CDR3 nucleotides are TGCAGTGCCGTTTGGGGGGAGCTGTTTTTT. Its translation is CSAVWGELFF.

This clonotype was counted between two and nine times. The V call is TRBV20-1, the J call TRBJ2-7; possible D gene TRBD2, 7 bases. Deletions cut 6 bases from V and 2 bases from J, with 20 bases between. Per germline, CDR1 DFQATT and CDR2 SNEGSKA (reference sequence). The CDR3 is 15 amino acids. CDR3 in amino acids: CSARGMRESTYEQYF. CDR3 DNA: TGCAGTGCCAGGGGCATGCGGGAGTCCACCTACGAGCAGTACTTC.

The chain uses TRBV6-2 or TRBV6-3 and TRBJ2-7; D may match TRBD1 or TRBD2 (5 bases each). V gave up 1 base and J gave up 7 bases, with 14 bases separating them. CDR1 MNHEY and CDR2 SVGEGT come from the germline V gene. This CDR3 contains 14 residues. This CDR3 reads CASSYLGPPQEQYF. The CDR3, as DNA: TGTGCCAGCAGTTACTTGGGACCACCTCAAGAGCAGTACTTC.

The V call is TRBV7-9, the J call TRBJ2-3, with unresolved D. This CDR3 is 15 amino acids long. CDR1 and CDR2 from the germline V gene are SEHNR and FQNEAQ (reference sequence). Trimming left V 5 bases short and J 2 bases short, with 14 bases between. CDR3 sequence (DNA): TGTGCCAGCAGCCCCTCCATGACCGCCACAGATACGCAGTATTTT. This translates into CASSPSMTATDTQYF.

This clonotype has at least ten counts. V usage is TRBV3-1 and J usage is TRBJ2-7; TRBD1 might be the D (5 bases). Looked up from germline, CDR1 is LGHDT and CDR2 is YNNKEL (reference sequence). Trimming pared 6 bases from V and 0 bases from J, leaving 6 bases between. The CDR3 is 12 amino acids. The CDR3 region is CASSQGSYEQYF. CDR3 coding DNA: TGTGCCAGCAGTCAGGGCTCCTACGAGCAGTACTTC.

V gene TRBV9 combines with J gene TRBJ2-6; perhaps TRBD1 as D (5 bases). This CDR3 contains 16 residues. Trimming removed 3 bases from V and 0 bases from J, with 10 bases in between. The germline CDR1 and CDR2 sequences are SGDLS and YYNGEE. The CDR3 nucleotides are TGTGCCAGCAGCGAGGGGCAGAGCTCTGGGGCCAACGTCCTGACTTTC. Its translation: CASSEGQSSGANVLTF.

The rearrangement joins TRBV14 to TRBJ2-1, with a tentative D call TRBD2 (6 bases). From germline, CDR1 is SGHDN and CDR2 FVKESK. The CDR3 length is 16 residues. Trimming left V 0 bases short and J 1 base short, with 10 bases between. The CDR3 reads CASSQEGGDSYNEQFF. The CDR3 DNA reads TGTGCCAGCAGCCAAGAAGGAGGGGATTCCTACAATGAGCAGTTCTTC.

This clonotype was seen more than once but under ten times. V gene TRBV7-3 combines with J gene TRBJ2-1; D perhaps matches TRBD1 (7 bases). The CDR3 has 16 amino acids. V was pared by 1 base and J by 3 bases, with 13 bases between. The germline V gene has CDR1 SGHTA and CDR2 FQGTGA. The CDR3 nucleotides are TGTGCCAGCAGCTTAAGGGGGGACAGTCTCTACAATGAGCAGTTCTTC. It translates to CASSLRGDSLYNEQFF.

This clonotype has a handful of counts. V gene TRBV21-1 combines with J gene TRBJ2-4. TRBV21-1 is a recognized pseudogene. The CDR3 sequence is 11 residues long. The CDR3 spells CASSKVNIQYF. The DNA for the CDR3 is TGTGCCAGCAGCAAAGTCAACATTCAGTACTTC.

This clonotype was detected ten times or more. The genes are TRBV2 and TRBJ1-1; D is possibly TRBD1 (6 bases). Germline V gene data show CDR1 as SNHLY and CDR2 as FYNNEI. V lost 6 bases and J lost 1, with 9 bases in between. This CDR3 spans 13 amino acids. The CDR3 is CASRRTANTEAFF. CDR3 nucleotides: TGTGCCAGCAGACGGACAGCGAACACTGAAGCTTTCTTT.

This chain links TRBV4-2 with TRBJ2-2; D not certain. CDR1 and CDR2 (germline): LGHNA, YNFKEQ. The CDR3 consists of 15 residues. Trimming removed 4 bases at V and 7 bases at J, with 16 bases between. The chain's CDR3 is CASSLSPHEDGELFF. DNA of the CDR3: TGTGCCAGCAGCCTATCCCCTCATGAGGACGGGGAGCTGTTTTTT.

The V and J genes are TRBV10-3 and TRBJ2-3; 9 bases are a match to TRBD2. The CDR3 has 16 amino acids. The germline V gene encodes CDR1 ENHRY and CDR2 SYGVKD. Trimming at V came to 5 bases and at J to 2 bases, leaving 8 bases not matched to a gene. CDR3 residues: CAISLLAGSTTDTQYF. In DNA form, the CDR3 reads TGTGCCATCAGTCTTCTAGCGGGGTCCACCACAGATACGCAGTATTTT.

The chain combines TRBV18 with TRBJ1-5; D may be TRBD1 (5 bases). The CDR3 loop spans 16 amino acids. Trimming pared 4 bases from V and 3 bases from J, leaving 16 bases between. Germline CDR1 KGHSH, CDR2 LQKENI. CDR3 amino acids: CASSQRQGVDNQPQHF. The CDR3 coding sequence is TGTGCCAGCTCACAGAGGCAGGGAGTCGACAATCAGCCCCAGCATTTT. Variable domain in full (rest from reference TRBV18 and TRBJ1-5): NAGVMQNPRHLVRRRGQEARLRCSPMKGHSHVYWYRQLPEEGLKFMVYLQKENIIDESGMPKERFSAEFPKEGPSILRIQQVVRGDSAAYFCASSQRQGVDNQPQHFGDGTRLSIL.

This clonotype was seen a few times. The chain couples TRBV27 to TRBJ2-5, with D hard to call. The CDR3 runs 15 residues. The germline V and J ends were trimmed by 3 bases and 2 bases, with 13 bases remaining between them. Germline values: CDR1 MNHEY, CDR2 SMNVEV (reference sequence). The CDR3 loop reads CASSFRFPRQETQYF. The DNA for the CDR3 is TGTGCCAGCAGTTTTCGATTCCCGAGGCAAGAGACCCAGTACTTC.

This clonotype was observed a few times. V and J are TRBV4-2 and TRBJ1-2; tentatively, D is TRBD1 (5 bases). This CDR3 comprises 13 residues. The V end was cut by 0 bases, the J end by 10 bases, with 12 bases between. Germline lookup yields CDR1 LGHNA and CDR2 YNFKEQ. The CDR3 nucleotides read TGTGCCAGCAGCCAAGATGGGGCCGTCCTCTACACCTTC. Translation gives CASSQDGAVLYTF.

This clonotype was seen only a few times. The chain uses TRBV20-1 and TRBJ2-7; TRBD2 agrees at 7 bases. Germline-derived CDR1 and CDR2 are DFQATT and SNEGSKA (reference sequence). The CDR3 runs 15 residues. The V gene end was trimmed by 4 bases and the J gene end by 7 bases; junction bases not matched to a gene: 16. This chain's CDR3 is CSATQNSGGMGEQYF. As DNA, the CDR3 is TGCAGTGCTACACAAAATTCCGGGGGGATGGGGGAGCAGTACTTC.